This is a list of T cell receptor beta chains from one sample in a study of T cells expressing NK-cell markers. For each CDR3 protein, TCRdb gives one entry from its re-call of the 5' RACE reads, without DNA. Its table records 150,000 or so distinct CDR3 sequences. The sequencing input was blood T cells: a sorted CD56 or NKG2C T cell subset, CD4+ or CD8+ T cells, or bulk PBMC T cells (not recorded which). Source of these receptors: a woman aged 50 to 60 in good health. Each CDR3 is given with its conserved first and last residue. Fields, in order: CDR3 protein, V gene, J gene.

CATTPSGGVTNEKLFF	TRBV15	TRBJ1-4
CASSQKGRDEQFF	TRBV4-1	TRBJ2-1
CASSQAAGVTGEQFF	TRBV3-1	TRBJ2-1
CSVAGGQFTDTQYF	TRBV29-1	TRBJ2-3
CASSMYGGDTEAFF	TRBV7-3	TRBJ1-1
CARGQGIGSTAFF	TRBV2	TRBJ1-1
CSVDAGPYEQYF	TRBV29-1	TRBJ2-7
CASSPNGGGNQETQYF	TRBV27	TRBJ2-5
CASSLALSGHTEAFF	TRBV11-2	TRBJ1-1
CASSLGLQGNFYEAFF	TRBV5-6	TRBJ1-1
CASRMGLLIDTQYF	TRBV27	TRBJ2-3
CASRGSGVFPEAFF	TRBV2	TRBJ1-1